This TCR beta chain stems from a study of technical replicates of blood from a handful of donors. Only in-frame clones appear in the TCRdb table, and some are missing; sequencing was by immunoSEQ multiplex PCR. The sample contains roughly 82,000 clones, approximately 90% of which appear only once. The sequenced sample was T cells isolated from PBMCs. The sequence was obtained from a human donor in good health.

CDR3 nucleotides: TGCGCCAGCAGCCAGATCGGGAGGGCCTATTACGAGCAGTACTTC. It is translated as CASSQIGRAYYEQYF. The genes are TRBV4-1 and TRBJ2-7, with 8 bases aligning to TRBD2. Germline values: CDR1 MGHRA, CDR2 YSYEKL. This CDR3 has 15 residues. Losses at the gene ends were 3 bases for V and 4 bases for J; bases not matched to a gene: 8.